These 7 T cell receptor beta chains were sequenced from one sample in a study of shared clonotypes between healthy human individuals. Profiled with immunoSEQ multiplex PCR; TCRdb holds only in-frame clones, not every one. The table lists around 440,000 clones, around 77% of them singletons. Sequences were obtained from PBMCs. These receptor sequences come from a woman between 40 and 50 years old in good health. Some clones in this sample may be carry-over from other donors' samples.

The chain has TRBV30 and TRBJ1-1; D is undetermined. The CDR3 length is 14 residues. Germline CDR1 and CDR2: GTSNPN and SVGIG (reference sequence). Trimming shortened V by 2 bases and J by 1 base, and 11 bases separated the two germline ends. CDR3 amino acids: CAWSPDRGNTEAFF. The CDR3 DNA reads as TGTGCCTGGAGTCCCGACCGGGGGAACACTGAAGCTTTCTTT. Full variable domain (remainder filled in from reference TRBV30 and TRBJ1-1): SQTIHQWPATLVQPVGSPLSLECTVEGTSNPNLYWYRQAAGRGLQLLFYSVGIGQISSEVPQNLSASRPQDRQFILSSKKLLLSDSGFYLCAWSPDRGNTEAFFGQGTRLTVV.

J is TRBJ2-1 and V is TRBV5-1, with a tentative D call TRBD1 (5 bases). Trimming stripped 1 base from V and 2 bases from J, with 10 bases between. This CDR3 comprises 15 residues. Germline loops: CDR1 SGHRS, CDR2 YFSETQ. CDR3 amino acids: CASSLQTDTYNEQFF. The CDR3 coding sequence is TGCGCCAGCAGCTTGCAGACAGATACCTACAATGAGCAGTTCTTC.

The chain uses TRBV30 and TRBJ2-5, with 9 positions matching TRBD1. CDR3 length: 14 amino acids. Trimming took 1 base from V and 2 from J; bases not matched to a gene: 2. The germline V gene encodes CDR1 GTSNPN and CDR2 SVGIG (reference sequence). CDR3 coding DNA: TGTGCCTGGAGTGCACAGGGGGCACAAGAGACCCAGTACTTC. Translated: CAWSAQGAQETQYF.

The CDR3 spells CASSVGANEKLFF. CDR3 coding DNA: TGTGCCAGCAGCGTAGGTGCTAATGAAAAACTGTTTTTT. The chain couples TRBV9 to TRBJ1-4; D is undetermined. Germline CDR1 reads SGDLS; CDR2 reads YYNGEE. The CDR3 runs to 13 residues. The V end lost 0 bases, the J end lost 3 bases, and 3 bases lay between the germline ends.

Written as DNA, the CDR3 is TGTGCCAGCAAACCTCGGGGTAGGCTGGCTTCGGTGGATCAGCCCCAGCATTTT. Amino acids: CASKPRGRLASVDQPQHF. This chain connects TRBV27 to TRBJ1-5; no firm D call. Germline loops: CDR1 MNHEY, CDR2 SMNVEV (reference sequence). The CDR3 is 18 residues long. V was trimmed by 7 bases and J by 5 bases, leaving 27 bases between them.

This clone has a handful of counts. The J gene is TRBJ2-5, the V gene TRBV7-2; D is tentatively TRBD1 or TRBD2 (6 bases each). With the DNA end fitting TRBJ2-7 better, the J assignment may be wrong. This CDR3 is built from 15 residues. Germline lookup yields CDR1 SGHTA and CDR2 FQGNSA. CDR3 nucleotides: TGTGCCAGCAGCTTAGGCGGGGATACAGGGTCCGAGCAGTACTTC. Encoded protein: CASSLGGDTGSEQYF.

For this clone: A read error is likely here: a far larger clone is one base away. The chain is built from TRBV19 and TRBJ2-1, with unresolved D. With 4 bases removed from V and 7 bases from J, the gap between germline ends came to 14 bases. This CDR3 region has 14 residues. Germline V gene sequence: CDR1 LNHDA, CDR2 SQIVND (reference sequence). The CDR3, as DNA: TGTGCCAGTAGTACCCCGAGACTTCCTAATGAGCAGTTCTTC. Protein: CASSTPRLPNEQFF.